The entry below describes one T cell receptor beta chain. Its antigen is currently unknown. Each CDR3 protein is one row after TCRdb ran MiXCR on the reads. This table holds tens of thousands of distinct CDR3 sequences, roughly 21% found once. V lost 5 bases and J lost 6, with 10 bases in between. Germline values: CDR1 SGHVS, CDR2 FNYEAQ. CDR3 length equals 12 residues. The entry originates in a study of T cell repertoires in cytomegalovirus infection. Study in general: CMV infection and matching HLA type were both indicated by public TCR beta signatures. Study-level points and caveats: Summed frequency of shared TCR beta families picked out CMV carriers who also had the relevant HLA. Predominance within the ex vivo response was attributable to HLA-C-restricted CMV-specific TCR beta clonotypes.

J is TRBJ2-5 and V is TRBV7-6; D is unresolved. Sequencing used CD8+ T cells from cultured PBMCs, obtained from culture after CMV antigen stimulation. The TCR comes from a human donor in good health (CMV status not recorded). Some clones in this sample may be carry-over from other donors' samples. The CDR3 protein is CASSPNPKTQYF. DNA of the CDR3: TGTGCCAGCAGCCCAAACCCGAAGACCCAGTACTTC.